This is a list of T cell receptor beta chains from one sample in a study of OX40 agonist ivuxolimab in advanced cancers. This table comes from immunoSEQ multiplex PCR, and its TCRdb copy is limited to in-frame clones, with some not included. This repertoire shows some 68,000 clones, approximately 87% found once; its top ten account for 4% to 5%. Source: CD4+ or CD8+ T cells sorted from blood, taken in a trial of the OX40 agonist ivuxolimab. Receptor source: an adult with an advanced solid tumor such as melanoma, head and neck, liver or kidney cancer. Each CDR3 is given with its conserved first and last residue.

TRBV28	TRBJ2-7	CASSFYGQSYEQYF
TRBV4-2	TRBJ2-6	CASSQKGVSGANVLTF
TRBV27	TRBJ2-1	CASSPDRTGGLNEQFF
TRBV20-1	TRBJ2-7	CSVSDPYEQYF
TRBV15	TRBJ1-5	CATSRARETGSQPQHF
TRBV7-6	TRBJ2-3	CASSFSGSHITDTQYF
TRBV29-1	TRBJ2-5	CSVAGGGETQYF
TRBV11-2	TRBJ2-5	CASSLRRGQETQYF
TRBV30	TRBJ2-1	CAWNREGPNEQFF
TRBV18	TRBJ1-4	CASSPRQGTNEKLFF
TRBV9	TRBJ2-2	CASSFHGGTGELFF
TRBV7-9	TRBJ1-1	CASSSPLLKQGPNTEAFF
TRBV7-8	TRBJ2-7	CASSLVSTLGQGLYEQYF
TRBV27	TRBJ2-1	CASSPTSGRSTLYNEQFF
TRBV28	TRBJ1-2	CASSSPTANYGYTF
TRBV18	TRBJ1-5	CASSPGGRQPQHF
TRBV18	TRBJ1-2	CASSPQRRGNGYTF
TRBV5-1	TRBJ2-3	CASSLTTDTQYF
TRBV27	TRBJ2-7	CASRPSGALYEQYF
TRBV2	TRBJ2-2	CATSQDGTGELFF
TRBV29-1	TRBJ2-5	CSVEGGSGTYQETQYF
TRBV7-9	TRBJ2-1	CASLPIAKPYNEQFF
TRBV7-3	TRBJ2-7	CASSPYGVDEQYF
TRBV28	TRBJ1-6	CASIEGGREYNSPLHF
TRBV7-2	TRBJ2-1	CASRLAGGPSYNEQFF
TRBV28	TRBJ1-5	CASSSGQGGWHQPQHF
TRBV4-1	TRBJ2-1	CASSQVGSGRANEQFF
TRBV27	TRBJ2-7	CASSLGPSVRGYEQYF